A single sample gave rise to the 30 T cell receptor beta chains below, sequenced in a study of CD8+ T cells in alopecia areata. cDNA serving as the sequencing template came from extracted, reverse transcribed RNA. Sequencing used immunoSEQ multiplex PCR; TCRdb keeps in-frame clones, though not all of them. Of about 180,000 clones detected, 40% to 65% appear once; the ten largest clones hold around 10%. Treatment denoted: oral pan-JAK inhibitor, 5-10 mg twice daily. Sequenced here: CD8+ T cells sorted from blood, sampled at approximately week 51, from a patient treated with tofacitinib. The receptors were gathered from a human donor with alopecia areata.

The rearrangement joins TRBV5-4 to TRBJ2-2; D is undetermined. The CDR3 length is 15 residues. Looked up from germline, CDR1 is SGHNT and CDR2 is YYREEE (reference sequence). The V and J ends lost 2 bases and 1 base respectively, with 9 bases between them. CDR3 loop: CASSLSAQNTGELFF. As DNA, the CDR3 is TGTGCCAGCAGCTTATCGGCGCAGAACACCGGGGAGCTGTTTTTT.

The V and J genes are TRBV25-1 and TRBJ2-3; a possible D gene is TRBD1 (6 bases). Trimming took 4 bases from V and 6 from J, leaving 11 bases between them. Germline V gives CDR1 MGHDK, CDR2 SYGVNS. This CDR3 has 13 amino acids. The CDR3 spells CASSAQGGDTQYF. The CDR3 DNA is TGTGCCAGCAGTGCACAGGGTGGGGATACGCAGTATTTT.

The J gene is TRBJ1-5, the V gene TRBV4-1, with D hard to call. CDR1 and CDR2 from the germline V gene are MGHRA and YSYEKL. Trimming left V 5 bases short and J 11 bases short, with 22 bases between. The CDR3 is 15 residues long. This chain's CDR3 is CASSGKADSIKAQHF. Here the CDR3 DNA reads TGCGCCAGCAGCGGCAAGGCTGATAGTATTAAGGCCCAGCATTTT.

This chain uses TRBV19 with TRBJ1-6; 7 positions match TRBD1. The V segment lost 8 bases and the J segment 5 bases; nucleotides outside the gene matches: 9. CDR1 is LNHDA, CDR2 SQIVND, per germline (reference sequence). The CDR3 loop spans 15 amino acids. CDR3 coding DNA: TGTGCCAGTCTAGACCGGGACAGCAATAATTCACCCCTCCACTTT. Residues: CASLDRDSNNSPLHF. Filled out from reference TRBV19 and TRBJ1-6, the complete variable domain reads DGGITQSPKYLFRKEGQNVTLSCEQNLNHDAMYWYRQDPGQGLRLIYYSQIVNDFQKGDIAEGYSVSREKKESFPLTVTSAQKNPTAFYLCASLDRDSNNSPLHFGNGTRLTVT.

The gene calls are TRBV30 and TRBJ1-1; D is perhaps TRBD1 (6 bases). The germline gives CDR1 GTSNPN, CDR2 SVGIG (reference sequence). The CDR3 length is 12 residues. V shed 3 bases and J shed 8 bases, with 13 bases lying between them. CDR3 DNA sequence: TGTGCCTGGAGCGTATACAGGGAGGAAGCTTTCTTT. This gives the protein CAWSVYREEAFF. The variable domain in full, completed from reference TRBV30 and TRBJ1-1, reads SQTIHQWPATLVQPVGSPLSLECTVEGTSNPNLYWYRQAAGRGLQLLFYSVGIGQISSEVPQNLSASRPQDRQFILSSKKLLLSDSGFYLCAWSVYREEAFFGQGTRLTVV.

The chain combines TRBV29-1 with TRBJ1-2; TRBD1 agrees at 7 bases. The germline V gene encodes CDR1 SQVTM and CDR2 ANQGSEA. J was trimmed by 5 bases and V by 3 bases; bases with no gene match: 6. The CDR3 has 13 residues. The CDR3 nucleotides read TGCAGCGTTGATTACACCAGGGGGTATGGCTACACCTTC. It codes for CSVDYTRGYGYTF.

V is TRBV30 and J is TRBJ1-3; D gene ambiguous. V shed 5 bases and J shed 0 bases, with 14 bases lying between them. The CDR3 sequence is 15 residues long. Per the germline V gene, CDR1 is GTSNPN and CDR2 is SVGIG (reference sequence). In DNA form, the CDR3 reads TGTGCCTGGGCACAGACTGGGGTCTCTGGAAACACCATATATTTT. Translated, it gives CAWAQTGVSGNTIYF.

This clone occurred a few times. The chain combines TRBV30 with TRBJ1-5, with D possibly being TRBD1 (5 bases). Trimming left V 4 bases short and J 6 bases short, with 16 bases between. Germline CDR1 and CDR2: GTSNPN and SVGIG (reference sequence). The CDR3 runs to 14 residues. CDR3 loop: CAWTPGTLGQPQHF. The CDR3 nucleotides are TGTGCCTGGACCCCTGGGACCCTTGGTCAGCCCCAGCATTTT.

This clone was detected only a few times. The chain couples TRBV30 to TRBJ2-2; 7 nucleotides align to TRBD2. Germline assignment: CDR1 GTSNPN and CDR2 SVGIG (reference sequence). Trimming took 5 bases from V and 7 from J; bases not matched to a gene: 10. The CDR3 sequence is 14 residues long. CDR3 protein: CAWDRGGSGGELFF. DNA for the CDR3: TGTGCCTGGGATCGCGGGGGTTCAGGCGGGGAGCTGTTTTTT.

This clone was counted only a few times. The rearrangement uses TRBV11-2 and TRBJ2-7; D is unclear. With 3 bases removed from V and 3 bases from J, the gap between germline ends came to 9 bases. CDR1 and CDR2 from the germline V gene are SGHAT and FQNNGV. There are 13 residues in the CDR3. CDR3 DNA: TGTGCCAGCAGCTTGACAAGAAACTACGAGCAGTACTTC. Its protein is CASSLTRNYEQYF. Variable domain in full (rest from reference TRBV11-2 and TRBJ2-7): EAGVAQSPRYKIIEKRQSVAFWCNPISGHATLYWYQQILGQGPKLLIQFQNNGVVDDSQLPKDRFSAERLKGVDSTLKIQPAKLEDSAVYLCASSLTRNYEQYFGPGTRLTVT.

The J gene is TRBJ1-5, the V gene TRBV30; D not certain. From germline, CDR1 is GTSNPN and CDR2 SVGIG (reference sequence). The CDR3 spans 16 residues. V shed 2 bases and J shed 2 bases, with 16 bases lying between them. CDR3 DNA sequence: TGTGCCTGGAGTTTAACCGGGTCGGTGGGCAATCAGCCCCAGCATTTT. Translation gives CAWSLTGSVGNQPQHF.

This clone was seen a few times. The J gene is TRBJ2-5, the V gene TRBV19; the D gene could be TRBD1 or TRBD2 (5 bases each). CDR1 and CDR2 from the germline V gene are LNHDA and SQIVND (reference sequence). Trimming shortened V by 4 bases and J by 1 base, and 10 bases separated the two germline ends. The CDR3 covers 14 residues. The CDR3 is CASSTGTLQETQYF. DNA of the CDR3: TGTGCCAGTAGTACCGGGACGCTCCAAGAGACCCAGTACTTC.

This clone was seen just once. One base away lies a much larger clone, so this may be a sequencing read error. V is TRBV7-2 and J is TRBJ1-4, with TRBD1 matching 8 bases. The CDR3 totals 16 residues. Per germline, CDR1 SGHTA and CDR2 FQGNSA. The CDR3 DNA follows: TGTGCCAGCAGCGGAGCCCTGACAGGGGCGAGTGAAAAACTGCTTTTT. Amino acids: CASSGALTGASEKLLF.

The V and J genes are TRBV25-1 and TRBJ1-2; a possible D gene is TRBD1 (6 bases). Germline CDR1 is MGHDK and CDR2 is SYGVNS. This CDR3 is built from 13 residues. The V end lost 0 bases, the J end lost 10 bases, and 12 bases lay between the germline ends. CDR3 DNA sequence: TGTGCCAGCAGTGAATATGGGAGGGGGGACTACACCTTC. It is translated as CASSEYGRGDYTF.

V is TRBV13 and J is TRBJ1-6, with D hard to call. CDR3 length: 18 residues. Germline loops: CDR1 PRHDT, CDR2 FYEKMQ (reference sequence). The germline V and J ends were trimmed by 3 bases and 3 bases, with 18 bases remaining between them. The CDR3: CASSFKVQRVNYNSPLHF. The CDR3, as DNA: TGTGCCAGCAGCTTTAAAGTCCAGAGAGTAAACTATAATTCACCCCTCCACTTT.

The chain links TRBV4-3 to TRBJ2-1, with TRBD1 as a possible D gene (6 bases). The length of the CDR3 is 16 residues. Germline CDR1 is LGHNA and CDR2 is YSLEER. V lost 3 bases to trimming and J lost 2 bases, with 14 bases between them. The chain's CDR3 is CASSHLLRDTYNEQFF. The CDR3 DNA sequence: TGCGCCAGCAGCCACTTACTCCGGGACACCTACAATGAGCAGTTCTTC.

This sequence joins TRBV7-6 and TRBJ1-2; TRBD1 is a possible D gene (5 bases). Germline V gene data show CDR1 as SGHVS and CDR2 as FNYEAQ. The ends were cut back, 1 base at V and 4 bases at J, with 16 bases in the middle. The CDR3 has 16 amino acids. CDR3: CASSLVLGDRAYGYTF. CDR3 sequence (DNA): TGTGCCAGCAGCTTAGTTTTAGGGGACCGGGCCTATGGCTACACCTTC.

This clone appeared a few times. The chain couples TRBV7-9 to TRBJ1-1; no clear D gene. Trimming removed 6 bases at V and 1 base at J, with 6 bases between. The CDR3 is made up of 12 amino acids. From germline, CDR1 is SEHNR and CDR2 FQNEAQ (reference sequence). CDR3 region: CASRAGNTEAFF. In nucleotides, the CDR3 is TGTGCCAGCAGAGCCGGGAACACTGAAGCTTTCTTT. The variable domain in full, with the rest retrieved from reference TRBV7-9 and TRBJ1-1, is DTGVSQNPRHKITKRGQNVTFRCDPISEHNRLYWYRQTLGQGPEFLTYFQNEAQLEKSRLLSDRFSAERPKGSFSTLEIQRTEQGDSAMYLCASRAGNTEAFFGQGTRLTVV.

The chain is built from TRBV30 and TRBJ2-7, with unresolved D. This CDR3 has 13 residues. Trimming removed 1 base at V and 0 bases at J, with 7 bases between. CDR1 is GTSNPN and CDR2 is SVGIG in the germline V gene (reference sequence). CDR3 in DNA: TGTGCCTGGAGTGCCAAAAGCTCCTACGAGCAGTACTTC. Encoded protein: CAWSAKSSYEQYF.

The chain joins TRBV29-1 to TRBJ1-2; 10 positions match TRBD1. After removal of 5 bases from V and 2 bases from J, the junction contained 2 bases not matched to a gene. Germline values: CDR1 SQVTM, CDR2 ANQGSEA. The CDR3 has 13 amino acids. CDR3 bases: TGCAGCGTTCCGGGACAGGGGAACTATGGCTACACCTTC. This encodes CSVPGQGNYGYTF.

The gene calls are TRBV25-1 and TRBJ2-1, with D perhaps matching TRBD1 (6 bases). V was trimmed by 8 bases and J by 3 bases, leaving 11 bases between them. Germline lookup yields CDR1 MGHDK and CDR2 SYGVNS. The CDR3 is made up of 13 amino acids. CDR3 DNA: TGTGCCAGCCTTAAGGACAGCTACAATGAGCAGTTCTTC. Translating gives CASLKDSYNEQFF.

V and J are TRBV7-9 and TRBJ1-1; D uncertain. The CDR3 has 13 residues. Per the germline V gene, CDR1 is SEHNR and CDR2 is FQNEAQ (reference sequence). V was pared by 8 bases and J by 2 bases, with 12 bases between. CDR3 loop: CASGVGANTEAFF. DNA of the CDR3: TGTGCCAGCGGGGTTGGTGCTAACACTGAAGCTTTCTTT.

This clone was detected many times. This chain uses TRBV29-1 with TRBJ2-5; no clear D. Trimming took off 4 bases at V and 1 base at J, with 7 bases between the two ends. This CDR3 spans 12 amino acids. In germline, CDR1 is SQVTM, CDR2 ANQGSEA. Here the CDR3 reads CSVAEGQETQYF. CDR3 DNA: TGCAGCGTTGCAGAAGGCCAAGAGACCCAGTACTTC.

This clone occurred a few times. The J gene is TRBJ2-5, the V gene TRBV9; possibly TRBD2 for D (6 bases). V was pared by 0 bases and J by 2 bases, with 17 bases between. Germline V gene sequence: CDR1 SGDLS, CDR2 YYNGEE. The CDR3 has 17 residues. CDR3 loop: CASSVDPAGASQETQYF. DNA for the CDR3: TGTGCCAGCAGCGTAGATCCAGCGGGCGCATCACAAGAGACCCAGTACTTC. Looking up the rest from reference TRBV9 and TRBJ2-5 gives the full variable domain: DSGVTQTPKHLITATGQRVTLRCSPRSGDLSVYWYQQSLDQGLQFLIQYYNGEERAKGNILERFSAQQFPDLHSELNLSSLELGDSALYFCASSVDPAGASQETQYFGPGTRLLVL.

This clone was seen more than once but under ten times. V is TRBV29-1 and J is TRBJ2-5; perhaps TRBD1 as D (5 bases). The CDR3 length is 12 residues. CDR1 and CDR2 from the germline V gene are SQVTM and ANQGSEA. In DNA form, the CDR3 reads TGCAGTCACAAGGGGCTCCAAGAGACCCAGTACTTC. This gives the protein CSHKGLQETQYF. Full variable domain (rest looked up from reference TRBV29-1 and TRBJ2-5): SAVISQKPSRDICQRGTSLTIQCQVDSQVTMMFWYRQQPGQSLTLIATANQGSEATYESGFVIDKFPISRPNLTFSTLTVSNMSPEDSSIYLCSHKGLQETQYFGPGTRLLVL.

The chain carries TRBV5-1 and TRBJ2-3; 10 nucleotides agree with TRBD1. CDR3 size: 15 residues. Germline loops: CDR1 SGHRS, CDR2 YFSETQ. The junction had 6 bases not matched to a gene; V was cut back by 2 bases and J by 6 bases. CDR3 loop: CASSFGTGDFDTQYF. CDR3 bases: TGCGCCAGCAGCTTCGGGACAGGGGATTTTGATACGCAGTATTTT.

There are a few counts of this clone. The V call is TRBV5-6, the J call TRBJ1-2; D not resolved. This CDR3 has 13 amino acids. Germline CDR1 reads SGHDT; CDR2 reads YYEEEE. The V and J ends lost 3 bases and 2 bases respectively, with 8 bases between them. The CDR3 nucleotides read TGTGCCAGCAGCTATCAGGCGAACTATGGCTACACCTTC. Its translation: CASSYQANYGYTF.

This clone occurred a few times. The chain joins TRBV5-1 to TRBJ2-7, with D hard to call. Trimming cost V 4 bases and J 6 bases, with 17 bases left between them. CDR3 size: 14 residues. The germline V gene has CDR1 SGHRS and CDR2 YFSETQ. The CDR3 sequence: CASSIGSALFEQYF. The CDR3 bases are TGCGCCAGCAGCATCGGCAGCGCCCTCTTCGAGCAGTACTTC.

The DNA of the CDR3 is TGTGCCAGCAGCTTCCGACTAGCGGGGATGACCGGGGAGCTGTTTTTT. It codes for CASSFRLAGMTGELFF. The chain joins TRBV13 to TRBJ2-2; 11 bases agree with TRBD2. CDR3 length equals 16 residues. V shed 3 bases and J 5 bases; nucleotides not matched to a gene: 5. Germline lookup yields CDR1 PRHDT and CDR2 FYEKMQ (reference sequence).

This clone has only a few counts. The chain employs TRBV11-2 and TRBJ1-6; the D is unclear. The CDR3 is 15 residues long. Germline V gene sequence: CDR1 SGHAT, CDR2 FQNNGV. Trimming cost V 5 bases and J 10 bases, with 18 bases left between them. CDR3: CASSEETGYNSPLHF. The CDR3 nucleotides read TGTGCCAGCAGCGAAGAAACTGGGTACAACTCACCCCTCCACTTT.